This T cell receptor (beta chain) was captured in a study of T-cell memory formation after mild COVID-19. Points from the study as a whole: Clones which contracted sat mainly in CM and EM if CD4+, and in EMRA if CD8+.

Points on this clonotype: The target antigen is unknown.

Between the trimmed V and J ends, which lost 5 bases and 3 bases, there was a span of 4 bases. Germline CDR1 and CDR2: SGHTA and FQGNSA. The CDR3 is 11 amino acids. Constant-segment primers served in 5'RACE that generated TCR alpha and TCR beta cDNA libraries bearing sample barcodes and UMIs. TCRdb used MiXCR to reprocess the 5' RACE reads, holding one entry per CDR3 protein. The sample lists hundreds of thousands of distinct CDR3 sequences; around 28% were seen once. The origin of this receptor is an adult woman who had mild COVID-19 (a few samples of this study predate the infection). Cell type and time point are not known. The sequenced material came from PBMCs or a T cell subset sorted from them (not recorded which). V gene TRBV7-2 combines with J gene TRBJ2-5, with D hard to call. The CDR3, as DNA: TGTGCCAGCAGCGACAAAGAGACCCAGTACTTC. Translated, it gives CASSDKETQYF.